The 24 T cell receptor beta chains below all came from one sample that was sequenced in a study of blood T cell repertoires in COVID-19. Assay: immunoSEQ multiplex PCR; the TCRdb copy retains only in-frame clones and omits some. Of about 350,000 clones listed, 88% are singletons. Sequenced: PBMCs or T cells enriched from blood (not recorded which). The receptor source for this set is a woman aged 25 to 39 who had been exposed to COVID-19.

This chain joins TRBV7-9 and TRBJ2-5, with D tentatively TRBD1 (7 bases). CDR3 length: 15 residues. CDR1 is SEHNR and CDR2 is FQNEAQ in the germline V gene (reference sequence). V lost 4 bases, J lost 4 bases, and 16 bases lay in between. The CDR3 sequence is CASSSGRRGRETQYF. CDR3 DNA sequence: TGTGCCAGCAGCTCCGGACGGAGGGGGCGAGAGACCCAGTACTTC.

The chain joins TRBV28 to TRBJ1-1; 7 bases line up with TRBD1. Losses at the gene ends were 6 bases for V and 8 bases for J; bases not matched to a gene: 12. This CDR3 is 14 amino acids long. CDR1 is MDHEN and CDR2 is SYDVKM in the germline V gene. For the CDR3, the DNA is TGTGCCAGCAGGATAGGACAGGTTACCAAGGAAGCTTTCTTT. Translated, it gives CASRIGQVTKEAFF.

CDR3 protein: CASSIDPQDYGYTF. The CDR3 nucleotides are TGTGCCAGTAGTATAGATCCACAGGACTATGGCTACACCTTC. The genes are TRBV19 and TRBJ1-2; tentative D call: TRBD1 (5 bases). CDR1 is LNHDA, CDR2 SQIVND, per germline (reference sequence). This CDR3 spans 14 amino acids. V was pared by 0 bases and J by 3 bases, with 8 bases between.

This clone was detected once. The chain links TRBV25-1 to TRBJ1-6, with 10 bases identical to TRBD1. CDR3 size: 15 residues. Germline CDR1 is MGHDK and CDR2 is SYGVNS. J lost 10 bases, V lost 6 bases, and 9 bases had no gene match. CDR3 sequence: CASSDRGQGRSPLHF. The CDR3 DNA is TGTGCCAGCAGCGATAGGGGACAGGGGCGATCACCCCTCCACTTT.

The chain employs TRBV7-6 and TRBJ2-1; no clear D. Germline V gives CDR1 SGHVS, CDR2 FNYEAQ. The CDR3 has 14 residues. The V end was cut by 0 bases, the J end by 4 bases, with 7 bases between. CDR3 DNA: TGTGCCAGCAGCTTAGCGGCGGCATACAATGAGCAGTTCTTC. Protein: CASSLAAAYNEQFF.

The chain joins TRBV18 to TRBJ2-7, with D hard to call. CDR3 length: 14 residues. Germline V CDR1 and CDR2: KGHSH, LQKENI. Trimming shortened V by 3 bases and J by 2 bases, and 11 bases separated the two germline ends. Written as DNA, the CDR3 is TGTGCCAGCTCACCTTCCAGTCGGGCCTACGAGCAGTACTTC. Translation: CASSPSSRAYEQYF.

This clone was seen a single time. The J gene is TRBJ2-1, the V gene TRBV5-5; possibly TRBD2 for D (6 bases). Germline V gene lookup returns CDR1 SGHKS and CDR2 YYEKEE (reference sequence). The CDR3 has 14 residues. The V gene lost 4 bases and the J gene lost 9 bases, with 17 bases spanning the gap. The CDR3 is CASSGPLRGTEQFF. CDR3 nucleotides: TGTGCCAGCAGCGGACCGCTCCGGGGGACTGAGCAGTTCTTC.

This chain links TRBV19 with TRBJ1-5, with 7 bases identical to TRBD1. The CDR3 runs 15 residues. The germline V gene encodes CDR1 LNHDA and CDR2 SQIVND (reference sequence). J gave up 4 bases and V 3 bases, and 6 bases lay outside the gene matches. CDR3 in amino acids: CASSIRQGENQPQHF. The DNA for the CDR3 is TGTGCCAGTAGTATCCGACAGGGAGAGAATCAGCCCCAGCATTTT.

V gene TRBV27 combines with J gene TRBJ1-4, with D maybe TRBD1 (6 bases). The CDR3 length is 12 residues. V was trimmed by 6 bases and J by 6 bases, leaving 8 bases between them. Germline V gives CDR1 MNHEY, CDR2 SMNVEV (reference sequence). CDR3 in DNA: TGTGCCAGCAGAACAGGGTATGAAAAACTGTTTTTT. It specifies CASRTGYEKLFF.

The CDR3 DNA sequence: TGCAGCGTTGAAGATCGGGGGGAGCCCCAGCATTTT. This translates into CSVEDRGEPQHF. The chain combines TRBV29-1 with TRBJ1-5; the D gene is possibly TRBD1 (5 bases). The CDR3 contains 12 residues. Germline V CDR1 and CDR2: SQVTM, ANQGSEA. Deletions cut 0 bases from V and 8 bases from J, with 8 bases between.

The chain joins TRBV28 to TRBJ2-1; 8 bases align to TRBD2. Trimming at V came to 6 bases and at J to 3 bases, leaving 10 bases not matched to a gene. Germline lookup yields CDR1 MDHEN and CDR2 SYDVKM. The CDR3 length is 16 residues. The CDR3 reads CASRPPAGDFYNEQFF. The DNA of the CDR3 is TGTGCCAGCAGGCCCCCAGCGGGAGATTTCTACAATGAGCAGTTCTTC.

The chain links TRBV30 to TRBJ1-5; no clear D gene. This CDR3 region has 16 residues. Germline V gene data show CDR1 as GTSNPN and CDR2 as SVGIG (reference sequence). Trimming stripped 3 bases from V and 0 bases from J, with 15 bases between. The CDR3 region is CAWRDREGRSNQPQHF. The CDR3, as DNA: TGTGCCTGGAGGGACCGGGAGGGTCGTAGCAATCAGCCCCAGCATTTT.

There are a few counts of this clone. The chain uses TRBV30 and TRBJ1-1; 7 bases are shared with TRBD1. The CDR3 length is 14 residues. Germline V gives CDR1 GTSNPN, CDR2 SVGIG (reference sequence). V was pared by 2 bases and J by 5 bases, with 8 bases of the junction left unmatched. CDR3 coding DNA: TGTGCCTGGAGTCCTATACAGGGGTGGACTGAAGCTTTCTTT. Protein product: CAWSPIQGWTEAFF.

J is TRBJ1-4 and V is TRBV28; TRBD1 agrees at 7 bases. The germline CDR1 and CDR2 sequences are MDHEN and SYDVKM. V dropped 5 bases and J dropped 5; count of bases not matched to a gene: 8. The CDR3 sequence is 15 residues long. The CDR3 DNA is TGTGCCAGCAGTCCCACGACAGGGTTAAATGAAAAACTGTTTTTT. This gives the protein CASSPTTGLNEKLFF.

The chain carries TRBV3-1 (or the pseudogene TRBV3-2) and TRBJ1-1; the match to TRBD1 covers 9 bases. The CDR3 sequence is 14 residues long. The ends lost 4 bases at V and 4 bases at J; junction bases unmatched: 4. The germline gives CDR1 LGHDT, CDR2 YNNKEL (reference sequence). The CDR3 loop reads CASSLGQGITEAFF. CDR3 nucleotide sequence: TGTGCCAGCAGCCTCGGACAGGGGATCACTGAAGCTTTCTTT.

The gene calls are TRBV7-9 and TRBJ1-3; weak D call: TRBD1 (6 bases). This CDR3 is built from 18 residues. V lost 2 bases, J lost 0 bases, and 17 bases lay in between. Looked up from germline, CDR1 is SEHNR and CDR2 is FQNEAQ (reference sequence). The CDR3 nucleotides are TGTGCCAGCAGCTTATGGACAGCAAAATTCGGCTCTGGAAACACCATATATTTT. Protein: CASSLWTAKFGSGNTIYF. Full variable domain (remainder filled in from reference TRBV7-9 and TRBJ1-3): DTGVSQNPRHKITKRGQNVTFRCDPISEHNRLYWYRQTLGQGPEFLTYFQNEAQLEKSRLLSDRFSAERPKGSFSTLEIQRTEQGDSAMYLCASSLWTAKFGSGNTIYFGEGSWLTVV.

CDR3: CASMGQGNQPQHF. CDR3 in DNA: TGTGCCAGCATGGGACAGGGTAATCAGCCCCAGCATTTT. The chain has TRBV27 and TRBJ1-5; 9 bases fit TRBD1. Trimming took 7 bases from V and 4 from J; bases not matched to a gene: 2. Germline values: CDR1 MNHEY, CDR2 SMNVEV (reference sequence). This CDR3 is built from 13 residues.

This clone was seen just once. The chain recombines TRBV28 with TRBJ1-5; no firm D call. The length of the CDR3 is 14 residues. Germline V gives CDR1 MDHEN, CDR2 SYDVKM. V was clipped by 3 bases and J by 2 bases, with 8 bases between them. In DNA, the CDR3 is TGTGCCAGCAGTTTTCGGCAGGGCAATCAGCCCCAGCATTTT. This codes for CASSFRQGNQPQHF.

V usage is TRBV6-5 and J usage is TRBJ2-2; 11 nucleotides line up with TRBD2. V trimming: 5 bases; J trimming: 6 bases; junction bases outside the gene matches: 5. The CDR3 covers 15 residues. Germline V gives CDR1 MNHEY, CDR2 SVGAGI. CDR3 in amino acids: CASSPLAGAAGELFF. As DNA, the CDR3 is TGTGCCAGCAGTCCACTAGCGGGGGCTGCCGGGGAGCTGTTTTTT.

This chain joins TRBV19 and TRBJ2-1; TRBD1 agrees at 8 bases. Germline CDR1 LNHDA, CDR2 SQIVND (reference sequence). After removal of 7 bases from V and 4 bases from J, the junction contained 3 bases not matched to a gene. The CDR3 has 13 amino acids. The CDR3 region is CASTRQGYNEQFF. CDR3 DNA: TGTGCCAGTACCCGACAGGGGTACAATGAGCAGTTCTTC.

The gene calls are TRBV7-8 and TRBJ2-5; TRBD2 agrees at 7 bases. The CDR3 length is 16 residues. V lost 1 base and J lost 5; bases outside the gene matches: 10. Germline V lookup: CDR1 SGHVS, CDR2 FQNEAQ. The CDR3 here is CASSLEGRDTGETQYF. CDR3 nucleotides: TGTGCCAGCAGCTTAGAGGGGAGGGATACGGGGGAGACCCAGTACTTC.

In nucleotides, the CDR3 is TGTGCCAGCTCACCAACAGGGGGCGAGACCCAGTACTTC. It yields the protein CASSPTGGETQYF. The rearrangement links TRBV18 to TRBJ2-5; 9 nucleotides line up with TRBD1. Germline CDR1 reads KGHSH; CDR2 reads LQKENI. This CDR3 region has 13 residues. V was pared by 2 bases and J by 5 bases, with 0 bases of the junction left unmatched.

V is TRBV18 and J is TRBJ1-2, with D possibly matching TRBD1 (6 bases). The CDR3 covers 16 residues. The V gene's germline CDR1 is KGHSH and CDR2 LQKENI. V was cut by 3 bases and J by 3 bases, with 17 bases left in between. The CDR3 DNA reads TGTGCCAGCTCACCCCAAAGATCGGCAGGGGACTATGGCTACACCTTC. Amino acids: CASSPQRSAGDYGYTF.

The chain employs TRBV27 and TRBJ1-1, with 7 bases aligning to TRBD1. V lost 3 bases, J lost 4 bases, and 8 bases stayed unmatched. The germline CDR1 and CDR2 sequences are MNHEY and SMNVEV (reference sequence). CDR3 length: 15 amino acids. CDR3: CASSFADRLSTEAFF. CDR3 DNA: TGTGCCAGCAGTTTCGCGGACAGGTTGAGCACTGAAGCTTTCTTT.